This TCR beta chain derives from a study of Graves' ophthalmopathy and Graves' hyperthyroidism. Amplification targeted the TCR beta CDR3 regions, with RNA transcripts as the source material. First-round RT-PCR relied on HTBI primers, and a second-round multiplex PCR came next. TCRdb recomputed calls from the multiplex PCR reads with MiXCR, one row per CDR3 protein. The repertoire holds around 670,000 distinct CDR3 sequences, with 35% to 50% as singletons. Study findings and constraints: Sensitivity reached roughly 70% and specificity 72.22% when the model predicted ophthalmopathy progression. Researchers report that a 13-signature model separated ophthalmopathy from stable hyperthyroidism, posting less than 90% sensitivity and around 80% specificity.

Germline V CDR1 and CDR2: SGHTA, FQGNSA. The CDR3 sequence is 14 residues long. A duration under 3 months, NOSPECS ≥4, CAS ≥3 and moderate-to-severe activity characterized the donors with ophthalmopathy. Uncontrolled infections, other autoimmune diseases, pregnancy or lactation barred patients from enrollment. As concerns this clonotype: The antigen remains undetermined.

This receptor was identified in an adult man with Graves' ophthalmopathy. The sequenced sample consisted of peripheral blood. J is TRBJ2-5 and V is TRBV7-2; 8 positions agree with TRBD2. The DNA end lines up better with TRBJ2-1; the J call may be wrong. The CDR3 nucleotides are TGTGCCAGCAGCCCGGGGGGGGAACGCAATGAGCAGTTCTTC. It encodes CASSPGGERNEQFF.